Shown below are 5 T cell receptor beta chains from a single sample sequenced in a study of T cells in localized non-small cell lung cancer (TCRdb year 2020). Library method: the immunoSEQ multiplex PCR assay. TCRdb provides this immuneACCESS table in a form limited to in-frame rearrangements. Some clones are lacking; in checked studies, under half of them reflect an unresolved V gene, and why the rest are absent is not known. This sample comprises about 92,000 clones, about nine tenths of them detected only once. Jointly, the top ten make up 4.1% of the sample. The material was PBMCs, obtained before any cancer treatment. These receptors all come from a woman aged 35 to 70 with stage II squamous cell lung carcinoma.

The chain uses TRBV6-1 and TRBJ2-1; D gene ambiguous. This CDR3 comprises 12 residues. Germline assignment: CDR1 MNHNS and CDR2 SASEGT. The V gene lost 7 bases and the J gene lost 6 bases, with 10 bases spanning the gap. CDR3 loop: CASIFDRNEQFF. CDR3 DNA sequence: TGTGCCAGCATTTTTGACCGCAATGAGCAGTTCTTC.

The rearrangement uses TRBV2 and TRBJ2-1; D remains unclear. Trimming took 6 bases from V and 3 from J, leaving 15 bases between them. CDR1 SNHLY and CDR2 FYNNEI come from the germline V gene. The CDR3 has 15 amino acids. DNA for the CDR3: TGTGCCAGCAGGTCCAGACCGGACGGCTACAATGAGCAGTTCTTC. This gives the protein CASRSRPDGYNEQFF. The variable domain in full, with the rest retrieved from reference TRBV2 and TRBJ2-1, is EPEVTQTPSHQVTQMGQEVILRCVPISNHLYFYWYRQILGQKVEFLVSFYNNEISEKSEIFDDQFSVERPDGSNFTLKIRSTKLEDSAMYFCASRSRPDGYNEQFFGPGTRLTVL.

V gene TRBV9 combines with J gene TRBJ2-5, with 7 bases aligning to TRBD2. The germline V gene has CDR1 SGDLS and CDR2 YYNGEE. The CDR3 spans 14 residues. The ends lost 0 bases at V and 1 base at J; junction bases unmatched: 0. CDR3 sequence: CASSVGTSQETQYF. CDR3 sequence (DNA): TGTGCCAGCAGCGTAGGGACTAGCCAAGAGACCCAGTACTTC.

The chain couples TRBV6-1 to TRBJ2-1; a weak D match, TRBD1 (5 bases). Trimming shortened V by 6 bases and J by 4 bases, and 16 bases separated the two germline ends. The CDR3 covers 15 residues. Germline values: CDR1 MNHNS, CDR2 SASEGT. This CDR3 reads CASSLGDSSYNEQFF. CDR3 coding DNA: TGTGCCAGCAGCCTAGGCGACAGCTCATACAATGAGCAGTTCTTC.

CDR3 nucleotide sequence: TGTGCCATCAGTGATACCAACCCTTTCTACAATGAGCAGTTCTTC. It is translated as CAISDTNPFYNEQFF. The chain employs TRBV10-3 and TRBJ2-1; D is unresolved. V gave up 3 bases and J gave up 3 bases, with 12 bases separating them. The CDR3 is 15 residues long. Germline-derived CDR1 and CDR2 are ENHRY and SYGVKD.